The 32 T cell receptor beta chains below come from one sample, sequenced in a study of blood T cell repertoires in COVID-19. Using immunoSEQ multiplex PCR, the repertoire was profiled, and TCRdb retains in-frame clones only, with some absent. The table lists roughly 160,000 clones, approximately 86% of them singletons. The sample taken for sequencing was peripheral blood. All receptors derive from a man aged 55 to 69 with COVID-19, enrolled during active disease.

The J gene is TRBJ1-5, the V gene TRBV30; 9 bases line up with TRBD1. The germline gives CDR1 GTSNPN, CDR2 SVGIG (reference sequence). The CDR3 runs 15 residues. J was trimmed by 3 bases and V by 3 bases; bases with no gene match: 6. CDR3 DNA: TGTGCCTGGAGGGTGCGGGACAGGGTCAATCAGCCCCAGCATTTT. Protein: CAWRVRDRVNQPQHF.

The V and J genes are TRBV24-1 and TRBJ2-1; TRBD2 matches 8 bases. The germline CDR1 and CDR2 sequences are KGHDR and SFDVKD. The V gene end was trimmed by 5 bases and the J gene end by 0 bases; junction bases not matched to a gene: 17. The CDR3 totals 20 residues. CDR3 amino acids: CATSGSGGAAPLSSYNEQFF. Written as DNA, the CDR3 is TGTGCCACCAGTGGTTCCGGGGGGGCCGCTCCCTTAAGCTCCTACAATGAGCAGTTCTTC.

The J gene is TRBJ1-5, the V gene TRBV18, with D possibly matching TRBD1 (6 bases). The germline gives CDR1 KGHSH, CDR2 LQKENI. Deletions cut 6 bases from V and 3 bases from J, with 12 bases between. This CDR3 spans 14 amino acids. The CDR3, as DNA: TGTGCCAGCTCGCAAGGACAGCTCAATCAGCCCCAGCATTTT. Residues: CASSQGQLNQPQHF.

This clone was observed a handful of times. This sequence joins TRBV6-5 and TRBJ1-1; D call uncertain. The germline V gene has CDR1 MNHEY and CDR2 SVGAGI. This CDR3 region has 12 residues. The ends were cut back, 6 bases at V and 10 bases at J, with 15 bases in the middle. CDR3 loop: CASSRDTSVAFF. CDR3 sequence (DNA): TGTGCCAGCAGCCGCGACACTTCGGTAGCTTTCTTT.

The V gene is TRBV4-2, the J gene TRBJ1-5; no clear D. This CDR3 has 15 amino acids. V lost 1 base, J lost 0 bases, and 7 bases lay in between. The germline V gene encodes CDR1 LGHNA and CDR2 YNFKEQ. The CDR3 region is CASSQVAGSNQPQHF. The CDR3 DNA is TGTGCCAGCAGCCAAGTGGCGGGTAGCAATCAGCCCCAGCATTTT.

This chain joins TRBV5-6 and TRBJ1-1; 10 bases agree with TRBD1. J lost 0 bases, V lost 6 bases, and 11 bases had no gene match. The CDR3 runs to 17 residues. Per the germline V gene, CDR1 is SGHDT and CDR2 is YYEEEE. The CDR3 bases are TGTGCCAGCATCCGGGACAGGGGAATATCCATGAACACTGAAGCTTTCTTT. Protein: CASIRDRGISMNTEAFF.

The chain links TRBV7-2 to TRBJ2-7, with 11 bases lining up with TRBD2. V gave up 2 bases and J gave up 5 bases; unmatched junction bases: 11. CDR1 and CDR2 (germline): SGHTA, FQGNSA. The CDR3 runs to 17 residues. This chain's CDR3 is CASSLILLAGGGHEQYF. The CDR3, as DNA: TGTGCCAGCAGCTTAATCCTTCTAGCGGGGGGAGGCCACGAGCAGTACTTC.

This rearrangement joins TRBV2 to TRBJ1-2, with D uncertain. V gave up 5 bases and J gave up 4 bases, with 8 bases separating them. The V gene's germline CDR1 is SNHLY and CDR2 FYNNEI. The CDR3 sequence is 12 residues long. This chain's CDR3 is CASSPGGYGYTF. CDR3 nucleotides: TGTGCCAGCAGTCCAGGTGGCTATGGCTACACCTTC.

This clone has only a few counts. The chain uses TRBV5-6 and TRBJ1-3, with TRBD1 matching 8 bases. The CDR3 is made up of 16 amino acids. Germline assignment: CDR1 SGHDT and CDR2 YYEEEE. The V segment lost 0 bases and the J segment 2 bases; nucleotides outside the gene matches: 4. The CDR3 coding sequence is TGTGCCAGCAGCTTGGATCTGACAGGGGCTGGAAACACCATATATTTT. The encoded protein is CASSLDLTGAGNTIYF.

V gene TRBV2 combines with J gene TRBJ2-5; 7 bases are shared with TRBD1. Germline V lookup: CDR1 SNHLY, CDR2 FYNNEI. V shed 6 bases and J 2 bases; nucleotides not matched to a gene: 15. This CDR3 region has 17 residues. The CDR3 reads CASRLREGAGSQETQYF. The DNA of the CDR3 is TGTGCCAGCAGGCTTCGAGAGGGGGCCGGCTCGCAAGAGACCCAGTACTTC.

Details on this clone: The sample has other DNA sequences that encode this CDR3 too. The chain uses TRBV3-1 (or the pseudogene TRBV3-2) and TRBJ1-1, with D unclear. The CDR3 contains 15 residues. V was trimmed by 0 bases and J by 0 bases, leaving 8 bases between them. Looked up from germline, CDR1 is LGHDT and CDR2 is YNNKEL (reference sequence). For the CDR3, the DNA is TGTGCCAGCAGCCAAGATGAGGGAATGAACACTGAAGCTTTCTTT. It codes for CASSQDEGMNTEAFF.

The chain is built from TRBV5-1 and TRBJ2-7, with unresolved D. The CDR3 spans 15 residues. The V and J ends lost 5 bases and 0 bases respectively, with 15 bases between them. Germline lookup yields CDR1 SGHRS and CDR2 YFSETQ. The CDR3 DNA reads TGCGCCAGCAGACTCTTAGACTCGAGCTCCTACGAGCAGTACTTC. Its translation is CASRLLDSSSYEQYF. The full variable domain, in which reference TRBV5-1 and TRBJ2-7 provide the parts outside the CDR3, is KAGVTQTPRYLIKTRGQQVTLSCSPISGHRSVSWYQQTPGQGLQFLFEYFSETQRNKGNFPGRFSGRQFSNSRSEMNVSTLELGDSALYLCASRLLDSSSYEQYFGPGTRLTVT.

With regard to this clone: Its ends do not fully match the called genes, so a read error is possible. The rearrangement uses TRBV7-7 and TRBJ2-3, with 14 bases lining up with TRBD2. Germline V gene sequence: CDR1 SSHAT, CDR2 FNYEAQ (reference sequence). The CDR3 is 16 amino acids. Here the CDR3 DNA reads TGTGCTAGCAGCCCGGGACTAGCGGGAGTCGCAGATACGCAGTATTTT. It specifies CASSPGLAGVADTQYF.

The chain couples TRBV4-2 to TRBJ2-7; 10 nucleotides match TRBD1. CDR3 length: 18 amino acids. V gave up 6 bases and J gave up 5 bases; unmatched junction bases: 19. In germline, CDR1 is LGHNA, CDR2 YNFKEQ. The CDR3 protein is CASSQRTSPGQGPDEQYF. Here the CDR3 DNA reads TGTGCCAGCAGTCAACGGACATCCCCGGGACAGGGGCCCGACGAGCAGTACTTC.

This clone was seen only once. CDR3 bases: TGTGCCAGCAGCTTAGTACAGGGGAATCAGCCCCAGCATTTT. It specifies CASSLVQGNQPQHF. The chain combines TRBV7-8 with TRBJ1-5; 7 positions agree with TRBD1. V lost 1 base, J lost 4 bases, and 1 base stayed unmatched. The CDR3 contains 14 residues. CDR1 and CDR2 from the germline V gene are SGHVS and FQNEAQ.

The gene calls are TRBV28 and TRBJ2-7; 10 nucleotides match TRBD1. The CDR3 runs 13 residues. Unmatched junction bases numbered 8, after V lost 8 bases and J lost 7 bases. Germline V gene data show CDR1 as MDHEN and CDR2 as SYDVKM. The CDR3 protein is CASDGTGVKEQYF. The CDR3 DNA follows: TGTGCCAGCGACGGGACAGGGGTGAAAGAGCAGTACTTC.

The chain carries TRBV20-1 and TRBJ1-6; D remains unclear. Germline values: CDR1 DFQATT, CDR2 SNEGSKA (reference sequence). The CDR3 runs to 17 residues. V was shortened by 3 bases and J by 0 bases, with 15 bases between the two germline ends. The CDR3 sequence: CSASKSDTSSYNSPLHF. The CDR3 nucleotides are TGCAGTGCTAGTAAGTCCGATACCAGCTCCTATAATTCACCCCTCCACTTT.

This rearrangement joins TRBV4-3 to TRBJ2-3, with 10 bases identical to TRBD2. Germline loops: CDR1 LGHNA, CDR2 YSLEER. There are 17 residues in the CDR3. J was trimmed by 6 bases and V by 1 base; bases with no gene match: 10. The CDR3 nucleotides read TGCGCCAGCAGCCAAGTTGCGAGCGGGAGGGCCAGGGATACGCAGTATTTT. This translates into CASSQVASGRARDTQYF.

The CDR3 region is CASSAFAGSFYNEQFF. The CDR3 DNA reads TGTGCCAGCAGCGCCTTTGCGGGTTCCTTCTACAATGAGCAGTTCTTC. This chain connects TRBV9 to TRBJ2-1, with TRBD2 as a possible D gene (5 bases). Between the trimmed V and J ends, which lost 3 bases and 3 bases, there was a span of 16 bases. The CDR3 sequence is 16 residues long. Germline V CDR1 and CDR2: SGDLS, YYNGEE.

The CDR3 sequence is CASSLGGGARKTQYF. CDR3 nucleotides: TGTGCCAGCAGCTTAGGCGGGGGGGCAAGGAAGACCCAGTACTTC. V usage is TRBV7-2 and J usage is TRBJ2-5, with 9 bases matching TRBD2. The CDR3 is 15 amino acids. Germline V gene data show CDR1 as SGHTA and CDR2 as FQGNSA. Trimming removed 1 base from V and 6 bases from J; junction bases left unmatched: 6. Filled out from reference TRBV7-2 and TRBJ2-5, the complete variable domain reads GAGVSQSPSNKVTEKGKDVELRCDPISGHTALYWYRQSLGQGLEFLIYFQGNSAPDKSGLPSDRFSAERTGGSVSTLTIQRTQQEDSAVYLCASSLGGGARKTQYFGPGTRLLVL.

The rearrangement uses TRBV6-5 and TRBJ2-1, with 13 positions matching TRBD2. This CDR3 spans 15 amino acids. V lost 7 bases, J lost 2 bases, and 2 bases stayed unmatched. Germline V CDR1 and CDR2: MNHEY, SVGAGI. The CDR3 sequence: CASKTSGGPYNEQFF. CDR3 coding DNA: TGTGCCAGCAAGACTAGCGGGGGGCCCTACAATGAGCAGTTCTTC.

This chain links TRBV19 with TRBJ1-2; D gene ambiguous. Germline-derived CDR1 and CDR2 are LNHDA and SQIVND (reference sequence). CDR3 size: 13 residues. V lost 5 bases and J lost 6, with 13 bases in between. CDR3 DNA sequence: TGTGCCAGTAGTGCCGGGAGGGTCGATGGCTACACCTTC. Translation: CASSAGRVDGYTF.

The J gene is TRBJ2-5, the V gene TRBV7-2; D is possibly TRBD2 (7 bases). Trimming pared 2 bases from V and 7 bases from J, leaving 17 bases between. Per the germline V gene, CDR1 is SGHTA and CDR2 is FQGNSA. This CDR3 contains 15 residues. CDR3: CASSLRGGGGVTQYF. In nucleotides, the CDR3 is TGTGCCAGCAGCTTACGGGGAGGGGGTGGAGTGACCCAGTACTTC.

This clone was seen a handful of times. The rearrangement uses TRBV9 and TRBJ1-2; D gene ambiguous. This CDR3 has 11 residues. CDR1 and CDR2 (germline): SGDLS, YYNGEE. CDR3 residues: CASAANYGYTF. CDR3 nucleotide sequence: TGTGCGTCAGCGGCCAACTATGGCTACACCTTC.

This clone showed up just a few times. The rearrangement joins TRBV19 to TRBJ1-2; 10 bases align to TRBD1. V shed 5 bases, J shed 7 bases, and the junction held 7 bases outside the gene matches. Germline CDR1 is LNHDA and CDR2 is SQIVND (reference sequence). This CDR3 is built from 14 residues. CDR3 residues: CASSGGQGSGGYTF. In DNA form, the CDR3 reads TGTGCCAGTAGTGGGGGACAGGGGTCGGGTGGCTACACCTTC.

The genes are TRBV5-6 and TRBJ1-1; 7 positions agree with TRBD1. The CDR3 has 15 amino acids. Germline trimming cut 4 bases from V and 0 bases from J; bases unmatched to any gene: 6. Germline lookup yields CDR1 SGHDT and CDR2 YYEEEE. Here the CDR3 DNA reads TGTGCCAGCAGCCCCGGGGACAGCCTGAACACTGAAGCTTTCTTT. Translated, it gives CASSPGDSLNTEAFF.

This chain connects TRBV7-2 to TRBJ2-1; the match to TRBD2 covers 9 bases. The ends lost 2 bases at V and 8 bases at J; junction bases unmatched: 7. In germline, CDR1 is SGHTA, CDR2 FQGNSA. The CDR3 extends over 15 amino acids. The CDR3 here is CASSLSGGPVDEQFF. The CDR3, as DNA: TGTGCCAGCAGCTTAAGCGGGGGGCCCGTAGATGAGCAGTTCTTC.

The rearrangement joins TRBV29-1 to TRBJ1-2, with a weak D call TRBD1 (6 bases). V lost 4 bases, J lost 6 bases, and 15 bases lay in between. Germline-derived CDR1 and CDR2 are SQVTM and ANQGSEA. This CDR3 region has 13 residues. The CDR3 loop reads CSVGGGGSDGYTF. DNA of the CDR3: TGCAGCGTTGGCGGGGGCGGTTCGGATGGCTACACCTTC.

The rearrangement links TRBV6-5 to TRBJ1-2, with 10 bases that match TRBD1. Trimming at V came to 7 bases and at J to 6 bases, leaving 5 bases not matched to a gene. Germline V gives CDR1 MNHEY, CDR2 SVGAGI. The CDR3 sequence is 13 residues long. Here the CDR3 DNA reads TGTGCCAGCAACGACAGGGGGCGGAATGGCTACACCTTC. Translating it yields CASNDRGRNGYTF.

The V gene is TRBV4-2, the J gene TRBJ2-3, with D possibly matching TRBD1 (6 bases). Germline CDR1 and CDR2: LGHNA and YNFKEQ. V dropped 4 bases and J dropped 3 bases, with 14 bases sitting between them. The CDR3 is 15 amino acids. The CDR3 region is CASSRPGQETDTQYF. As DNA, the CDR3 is TGTGCCAGCAGCCGACCGGGACAAGAAACAGATACGCAGTATTTT.

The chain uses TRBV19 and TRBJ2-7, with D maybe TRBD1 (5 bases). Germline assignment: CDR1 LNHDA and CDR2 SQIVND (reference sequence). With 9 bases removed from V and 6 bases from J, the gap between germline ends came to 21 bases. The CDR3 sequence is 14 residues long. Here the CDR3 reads CASRTRGKGSEQYF. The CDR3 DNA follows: TGTGCCAGCCGCACAAGGGGCAAGGGAAGCGAGCAGTACTTC.

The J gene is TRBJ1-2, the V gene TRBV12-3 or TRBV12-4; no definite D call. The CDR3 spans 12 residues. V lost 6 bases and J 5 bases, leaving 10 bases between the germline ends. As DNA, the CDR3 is TGTGCCAGCAGGAACAGCGGTTATGGCTACACCTTC. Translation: CASRNSGYGYTF.